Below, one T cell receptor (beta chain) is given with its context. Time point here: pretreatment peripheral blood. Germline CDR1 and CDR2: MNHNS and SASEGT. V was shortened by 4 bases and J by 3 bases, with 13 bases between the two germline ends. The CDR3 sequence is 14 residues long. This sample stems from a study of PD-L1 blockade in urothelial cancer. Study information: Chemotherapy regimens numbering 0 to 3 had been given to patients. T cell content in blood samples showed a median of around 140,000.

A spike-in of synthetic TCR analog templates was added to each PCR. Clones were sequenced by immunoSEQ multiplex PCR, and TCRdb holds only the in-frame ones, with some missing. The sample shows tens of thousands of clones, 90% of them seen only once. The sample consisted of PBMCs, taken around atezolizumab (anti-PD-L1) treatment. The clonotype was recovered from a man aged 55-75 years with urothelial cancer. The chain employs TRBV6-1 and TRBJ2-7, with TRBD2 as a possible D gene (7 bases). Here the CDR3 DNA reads TGTGCCAGCAGTGGGGGGGAGGGGGTCTACGAGCAGTACTTC. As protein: CASSGGEGVYEQYF.